This TCR beta chain was sequenced in a study of T cells in Graves' hyperthyroidism and ophthalmopathy. V gave up 4 bases and J gave up 6 bases, with 22 bases separating them. CDR3 length: 17 amino acids. Exclusion criteria comprised uncontrolled infection, other autoimmune disease, pregnancy or lactation. This clonotype showed up many times. Amplification of TCR beta CDR3 regions was performed using RNA transcripts as template. HTBI primers were employed in a first-round RT-PCR of the TCR CDR3. TCRdb ran MiXCR on the multiplex PCR reads and lists one entry per CDR3 protein. The sample lists 300,000 to 450,000 distinct CDR3 sequences; around 25% were seen once.

The specimen sequenced was blood. The rearrangement links TRBV12-3 or TRBV12-4 to TRBJ1-5, with D possibly matching TRBD1 (6 bases). This TCR was sampled from a man in his fifties with Graves' hyperthyroidism. The CDR3 DNA reads TGTGCCAGCAGTTCCCCAACAACAGGATTAGGGGGTCAGCCCCAGCATTTT. Its translation: CASSSPTTGLGGQPQHF.